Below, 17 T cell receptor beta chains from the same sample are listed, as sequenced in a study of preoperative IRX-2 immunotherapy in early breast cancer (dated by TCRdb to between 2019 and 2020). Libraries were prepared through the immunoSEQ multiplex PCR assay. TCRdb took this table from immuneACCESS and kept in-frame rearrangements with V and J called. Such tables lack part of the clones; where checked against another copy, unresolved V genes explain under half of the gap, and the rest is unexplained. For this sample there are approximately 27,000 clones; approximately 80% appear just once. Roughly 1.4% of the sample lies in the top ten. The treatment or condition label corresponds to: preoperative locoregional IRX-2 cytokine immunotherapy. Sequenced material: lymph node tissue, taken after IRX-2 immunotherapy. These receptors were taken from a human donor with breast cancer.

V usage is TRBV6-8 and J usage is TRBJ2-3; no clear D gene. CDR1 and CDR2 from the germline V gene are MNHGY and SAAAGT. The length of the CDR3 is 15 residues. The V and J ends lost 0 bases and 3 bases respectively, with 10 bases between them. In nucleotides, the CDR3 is TGTGCCAGCAGTTACTCTGCCGTAATTACAGATACGCAGTATTTT. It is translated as CASSYSAVITDTQYF.

The CDR3 coding sequence is TGTGCCAGCAGCATAAGACAGGCAACTAATGAAAAACTGTTTTTT. Amino acid sequence: CASSIRQATNEKLFF. The gene calls are TRBV7-6 and TRBJ1-4; D is perhaps TRBD1 (6 bases). V dropped 5 bases and J dropped 0 bases, with 10 bases sitting between them. This CDR3 region has 15 residues. Germline CDR1 is SGHVS and CDR2 is FNYEAQ. Supplemented by reference TRBV7-6 and TRBJ1-4, the full variable domain reads GAGVSQSPRYKVTKRGQDVALRCDPISGHVSLYWYRQALGQGPEFLTYFNYEAQQDKSGLPNDRFSAERPEGSISTLTIQRTEQRDSAMYRCASSIRQATNEKLFFGSGTQLSVL.

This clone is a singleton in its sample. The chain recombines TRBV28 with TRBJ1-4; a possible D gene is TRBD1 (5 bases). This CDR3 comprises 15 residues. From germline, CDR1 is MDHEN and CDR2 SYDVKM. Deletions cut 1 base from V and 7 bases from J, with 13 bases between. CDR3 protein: CASSLSQGTAEKLFF. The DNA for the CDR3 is TGTGCCAGCAGTTTATCGCAGGGAACGGCTGAAAAACTGTTTTTT.

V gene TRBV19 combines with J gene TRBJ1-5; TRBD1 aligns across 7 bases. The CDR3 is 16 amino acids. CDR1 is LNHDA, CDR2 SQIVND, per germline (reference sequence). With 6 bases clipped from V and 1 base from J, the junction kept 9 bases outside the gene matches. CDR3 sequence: CASSNLRTGSNQPQHF. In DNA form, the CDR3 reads TGTGCCAGTAGCAATCTGCGGACAGGAAGCAATCAGCCCCAGCATTTT.

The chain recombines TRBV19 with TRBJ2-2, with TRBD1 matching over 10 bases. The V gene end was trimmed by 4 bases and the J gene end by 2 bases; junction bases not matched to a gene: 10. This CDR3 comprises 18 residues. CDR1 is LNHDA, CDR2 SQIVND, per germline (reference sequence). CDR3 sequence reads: CASSKQGTGVLNTGELFF. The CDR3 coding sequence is TGTGCCAGTAGTAAACAAGGGACAGGGGTACTAAACACCGGGGAGCTGTTTTTT.

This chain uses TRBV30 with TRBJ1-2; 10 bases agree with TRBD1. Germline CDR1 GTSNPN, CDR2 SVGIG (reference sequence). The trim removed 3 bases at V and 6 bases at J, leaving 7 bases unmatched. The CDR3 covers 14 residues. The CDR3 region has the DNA TGTGCCTGGAGCGCTGGGACAGGGGATGATGGCTACACCTTC. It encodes CAWSAGTGDDGYTF.

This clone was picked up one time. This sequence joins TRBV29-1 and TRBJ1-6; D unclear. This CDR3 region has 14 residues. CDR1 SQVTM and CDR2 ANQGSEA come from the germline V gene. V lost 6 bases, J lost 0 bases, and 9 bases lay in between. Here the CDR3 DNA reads TGCAGCGTATCCGGGAGCTCCTATAATTCACCCCTCCACTTT. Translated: CSVSGSSYNSPLHF.

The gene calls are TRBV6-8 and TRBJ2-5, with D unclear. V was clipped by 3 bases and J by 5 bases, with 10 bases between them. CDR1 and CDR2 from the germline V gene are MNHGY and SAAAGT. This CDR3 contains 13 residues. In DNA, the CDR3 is TGTGCCAGCAGTTATGTGGGGAAGGAGACCCAGTACTTC. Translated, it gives CASSYVGKETQYF.

The CDR3 is CASNPRDRGGNSPLHF. CDR3 sequence (DNA): TGTGCCAGTAACCCGAGAGACAGGGGGGGAAATTCACCCCTCCACTTT. The chain is built from TRBV19 and TRBJ1-6, with 9 bases fitting TRBD1. The junction had 11 bases not matched to a gene; V was cut back by 7 bases and J by 7 bases. Germline assignment: CDR1 LNHDA and CDR2 SQIVND (reference sequence). This CDR3 region has 16 residues.

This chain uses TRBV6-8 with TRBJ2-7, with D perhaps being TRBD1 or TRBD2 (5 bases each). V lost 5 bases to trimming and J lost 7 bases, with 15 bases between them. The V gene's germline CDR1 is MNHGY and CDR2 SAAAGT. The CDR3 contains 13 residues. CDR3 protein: CASSPPGTGEQYF. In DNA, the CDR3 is TGTGCCAGCAGTCCCCCGGGGACGGGGGAGCAGTACTTC.

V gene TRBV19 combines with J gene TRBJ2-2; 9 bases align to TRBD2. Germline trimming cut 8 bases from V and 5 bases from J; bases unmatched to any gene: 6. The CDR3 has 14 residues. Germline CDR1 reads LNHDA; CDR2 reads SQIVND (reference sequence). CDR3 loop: CASQSGGSTGELFF. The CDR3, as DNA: TGTGCCAGTCAGAGCGGGGGGTCAACCGGGGAGCTGTTTTTT.

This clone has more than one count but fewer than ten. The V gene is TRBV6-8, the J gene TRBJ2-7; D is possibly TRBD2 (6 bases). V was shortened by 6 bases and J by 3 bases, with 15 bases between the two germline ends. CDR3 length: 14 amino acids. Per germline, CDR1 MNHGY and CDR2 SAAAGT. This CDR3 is CASRSGTRLYEQYV. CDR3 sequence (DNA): TGTGCCAGCAGATCCGGGACTCGACTCTACGAGCAGTACGTC.

The CDR3 nucleotides read TGCGCCAGCAGCAACGCTGGGCAGGGACTAGTAAGATATGGCTACACCTTC. This sequence encodes CASSNAGQGLVRYGYTF. The chain joins TRBV5-1 to TRBJ1-2, with D possibly matching TRBD1 (5 bases). Germline V gene sequence: CDR1 SGHRS, CDR2 YFSETQ. This CDR3 has 17 amino acids. Trimming took 4 bases from V and 5 from J, leaving 24 bases between them.

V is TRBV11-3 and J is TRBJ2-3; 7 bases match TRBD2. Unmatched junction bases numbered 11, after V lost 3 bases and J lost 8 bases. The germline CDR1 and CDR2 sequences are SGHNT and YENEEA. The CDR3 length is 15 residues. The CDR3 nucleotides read TGTGCCAGCAGCTTGGGGCTAGCGGTCCGGGTTACGCAGTATTTT. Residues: CASSLGLAVRVTQYF.

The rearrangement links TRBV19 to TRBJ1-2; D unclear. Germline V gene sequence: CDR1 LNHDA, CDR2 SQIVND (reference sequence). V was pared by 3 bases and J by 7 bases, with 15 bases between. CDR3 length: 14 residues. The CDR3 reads CASSMIRPGSGYTF. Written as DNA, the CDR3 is TGTGCCAGTAGTATGATTCGCCCGGGATCTGGCTACACCTTC.

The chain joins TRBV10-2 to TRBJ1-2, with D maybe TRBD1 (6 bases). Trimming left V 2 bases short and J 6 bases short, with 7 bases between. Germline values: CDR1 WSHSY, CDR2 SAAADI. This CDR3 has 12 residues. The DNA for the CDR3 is TGCGCCAGCAGTGAGGCAGGGGATGGCTACACCTTC. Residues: CASSEAGDGYTF.

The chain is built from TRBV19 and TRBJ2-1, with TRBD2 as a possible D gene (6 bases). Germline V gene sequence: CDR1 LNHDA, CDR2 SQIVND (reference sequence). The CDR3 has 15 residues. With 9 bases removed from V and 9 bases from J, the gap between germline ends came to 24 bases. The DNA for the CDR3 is TGTGCCAGCAGCGCTAAGGGACTCCGGAGCGGTGAGCAGTTCTTC. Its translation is CASSAKGLRSGEQFF.